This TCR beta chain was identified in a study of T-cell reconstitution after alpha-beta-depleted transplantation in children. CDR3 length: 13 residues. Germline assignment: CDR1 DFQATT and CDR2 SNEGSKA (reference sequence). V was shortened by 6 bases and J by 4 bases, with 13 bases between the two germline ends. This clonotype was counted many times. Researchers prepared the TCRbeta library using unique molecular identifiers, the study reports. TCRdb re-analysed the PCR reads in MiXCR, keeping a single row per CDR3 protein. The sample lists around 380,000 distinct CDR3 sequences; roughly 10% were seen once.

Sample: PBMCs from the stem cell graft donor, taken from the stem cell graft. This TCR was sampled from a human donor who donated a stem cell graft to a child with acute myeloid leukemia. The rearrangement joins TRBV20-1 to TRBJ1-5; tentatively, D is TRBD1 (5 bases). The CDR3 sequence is CSAIRDPNQPQHF. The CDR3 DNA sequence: TGCAGTGCAATCCGGGACCCAAATCAGCCCCAGCATTTT.